Listed below are T cell receptor beta chains from one sample, sequenced in a study of shared clonotypes between healthy human individuals. Some clones are missing from TCRdb's copy, which holds only in-frame ones; the method was immunoSEQ multiplex PCR. The sample has under 1 million clones, 96% seen once. The sequencing input was naive CD8+ T cells sorted from blood. The receptors were gathered from a man younger than 40 in good health. Each CDR3 is given with its conserved first and last residue. Each record gives: D gene, V gene, clone size, J gene, CDR3 DNA, CDR3 protein. D genes are given only for firm matches. Not all rows give a size; the values are once, few, many and, for expanded clones, a class.

.	TRBV7-6	.	TRBJ2-7	TGTGCCAGCAGCCATTGGGCCAGTTCCTACGAGCAGTACTTC	CASSHWASSYEQYF
.	TRBV28	.	TRBJ2-7	TGTGCCAGCAGTTCCGCGTCAGACCTCCGGAAGTACTTC	CASSSASDLRKYF
.	TRBV19	.	TRBJ2-7	TGTGCCAGTAGTAACTCAGCGGGTAGCTCCTACGAGCAGTACTTC	CASSNSAGSSYEQYF
TRBD2	TRBV4-1	.	TRBJ2-5	TGCGCCAGCACCAGCCGGCTTAGCGGGAGCGAGACCCAGTACTTC	CASTSRLSGSETQYF
.	TRBV5-1	.	TRBJ2-1	TGCGCCAGCAGCCGTACACGGCGGGAGAAGGGGGATGAGCAGTTCTTC	CASSRTRREKGDEQFF
.	TRBV6-5	.	TRBJ1-2	TGTGCCAGCAGGACATTCTCCGGGGGCTATGGCTACACCTTC	CASRTFSGGYGYTF
.	TRBV19	once	TRBJ1-5	TGTGCCAGTAGTGAAAACGGTTATAGCAATCAGCCCCAGCATTTT	CASSENGYSNQPQHF
TRBD1	TRBV5-6	.	TRBJ2-3	TGTGCCAGCAGCTACAGGGGAACAGATACGCAGTATTTT	CASSYRGTDTQYF
.	TRBV27	.	TRBJ2-1	TGTGCCAGCAGTTTAGACCCGAGCTCCTACAATGAGCAGTTCTTC	CASSLDPSSYNEQFF
.	TRBV9	.	TRBJ1-2	TGTGCCAGCAGCGTAGGGGACACCATCTATGGCTACACCTTC	CASSVGDTIYGYTF
.	TRBV7-9	.	TRBJ1-2	TGTGCCAGCAGACCCCCCGAACGGGGCCAGATTGGGGGCTACACCTTC	CASRPPERGQIGGYTF
.	TRBV6-1	.	TRBJ2-6	TGTGCCAGCAGCTACACCGGGGCCAACGTCCTGACTTTC	CASSYTGANVLTF
.	TRBV2	.	TRBJ2-1	TGTGCCAGCAGCGACAGGACCAATGAGCAGTTCTTC	CASSDRTNEQFF
TRBD1	TRBV6-5	.	TRBJ2-7	TGTGCCAGCAGTTACTCGAAAGGGGACAGGGGGTCCGAGCAGTACTTC	CASSYSKGDRGSEQYF
TRBD2	TRBV4-1	.	TRBJ2-7	TGCGCCAGCAGCCAGATTAGCGGGAGGGCCTACGAGCAGTACTTC	CASSQISGRAYEQYF
.	TRBV11-2	.	TRBJ2-1	TGTGCCAGCAGATCTACAGGGAAAGAGCAGTTCTTC	CASRSTGKEQFF
.	TRBV11-2	.	TRBJ1-4	TGTGCCAGCGCGGGCGTCTCCCCTACGGTCATAGCTAATGAAAAACTGTTTTTT	CASAGVSPTVIANEKLFF
.	TRBV7-9	.	TRBJ2-4	TGTGCCAGCAGCTTGGCTAGCGAGAACAAAAACATTCAGTACTTC	CASSLASENKNIQYF
.	TRBV27	.	TRBJ1-4	TGTGCCAGCAGTTTCGACCCCAGGAATGAAAAACTGTTTTTT	CASSFDPRNEKLFF
TRBD2	TRBV4-1	.	TRBJ2-5	TGCGCCAGCAGCCAAGATCCTGTAGCGGGAGTGGAAGAGACCCAGTACTTC	CASSQDPVAGVEETQYF
.	TRBV27	.	TRBJ2-7	TGTGCCAGCAGTTTCACATCCCCTTCCTACGAGCAGTACTTC	CASSFTSPSYEQYF
.	TRBV29-1	.	TRBJ2-7	TGCAGCGTTCTCGCAGGGTCGTACGAGCAGTACTTC	CSVLAGSYEQYF
.	TRBV27	.	TRBJ2-2	TGTGCCAGCAGTTGGAGACTTATCAACACCGGGGAGCTGTTTTTT	CASSWRLINTGELFF
.	TRBV28	.	TRBJ2-5	TGTGCCAGCAGTTTGTCGAACGGTGGGACCCAGTACTTC	CASSLSNGGTQYF
TRBD1	TRBV30	.	TRBJ2-3	TGTGCCTGGACCGAGGGGACAGGTTTCTACGGCACAGATACGCAGTATTTT	CAWTEGTGFYGTDTQYF
.	TRBV27	.	TRBJ2-3	TGTGCCAGCAGTCCCTTAAAGGCTAGCTGGTTCGATACGCAGTATTTT	CASSPLKASWFDTQYF
TRBD1	TRBV30	once	TRBJ2-5	TGTGCCTGGAGTGGGACAGGGGGCCAAGAGACCCAGTACTTC	CAWSGTGGQETQYF
.	TRBV2	once	TRBJ2-3	TGTGCCAGCAGTGACGCCTGGAGCACAGATACGCAGTATTTT	CASSDAWSTDTQYF
TRBD1	TRBV7-6	.	TRBJ2-7	TGTGCCAGCAGCTTAGGGACAGGCCCTTACGAGCAGTACTTC	CASSLGTGPYEQYF
TRBD1	TRBV11-2	.	TRBJ2-7	TGTGCCAGCAGCCACGGACAGGGGCTATACGAGCAGTACTTC	CASSHGQGLYEQYF
TRBD2	TRBV29-1	.	TRBJ2-1	TGCAGCTTCCGACTAGCGGGGCGCAATGAGCAGTTCTTC	CSFRLAGRNEQFF
.	TRBV5-5	.	TRBJ2-7	TGTGCCAGCAGCCCGGACAACTCCTACGAGCAGTACTTC	CASSPDNSYEQYF
TRBD1	TRBV7-6	.	TRBJ1-1	TGTGCCAGCAGCTTATCTGGACAGGGGGACACTGAAGCTTTCTTT	CASSLSGQGDTEAFF
TRBD2	TRBV7-8	.	TRBJ2-1	TGTGCCAGCAGCTGGGGGACTAGCGGGGCCCAGGGAGAGCAGTTCTTC	CASSWGTSGAQGEQFF
.	TRBV4-1	.	TRBJ2-1	TGCGCCAGCAGCCAAGCGCAGCCGCCGGGTGAGCAGTTCTTC	CASSQAQPPGEQFF
.	TRBV7-9	.	TRBJ1-4	TGTGCCAGCAGCCTAATAAAGGTACCTAATGAAAAACTGTTTTTT	CASSLIKVPNEKLFF
.	TRBV5-8	.	TRBJ2-2	TGTGCCAGCAGCTTGTGGTCCGGGGAGCTGTTTTTT	CASSLWSGELFF
.	TRBV6-5	few	TRBJ1-5	TGTGCCAGCAGTAAGACGCCGTTGGAACCCCAGCATTTT	CASSKTPLEPQHF
.	TRBV4-2	.	TRBJ2-3	TGTGCCAGCAGCCAAGCGCTAGCATCATTAGATACGCAGTATTTT	CASSQALASLDTQYF
TRBD1	TRBV29-1	.	TRBJ1-4	TGCAGCGTTGAAGATCTAGCGACAGGGGATCAAGAAAAACTGTTTTTT	CSVEDLATGDQEKLFF
.	TRBV20-1	.	TRBJ2-7	TGCAGTGCTCCGAGGATGGGCGGCGCGGTCTTC	CSAPRMGGAVF
TRBD1	TRBV7-9	.	TRBJ2-7	TGTGCCAGCAGCTTAAAGGCCGGGACAGGGGGAACCACCTACGAGCAGTACTTC	CASSLKAGTGGTTYEQYF
.	TRBV27	.	TRBJ1-1	TGTGCCAGCAGTTTATATGCGGTGAACACTGAAGCTTTCTTT	CASSLYAVNTEAFF
TRBD2	TRBV9	.	TRBJ2-3	TGTGCCAGCAGCCTCGGACTAGCGGGAGGGATTACAGATACGCAGTATTTT	CASSLGLAGGITDTQYF
.	TRBV27	.	TRBJ2-1	TGTGCCAGCAGTTCGATACAGGGCTTTAGTGAGCAGTTCTTC	CASSSIQGFSEQFF
.	TRBV10-3	.	TRBJ1-2	TGTGCCATCAGTGAGTCAAAAGGGCACGACTACTATGGCTACACCTTC	CAISESKGHDYYGYTF
TRBD2	TRBV7-9	.	TRBJ2-1	TGTGCCAGCAGCTTACTAGCGGGAGCCTCCTACAATGAGCAGTTCTTC	CASSLLAGASYNEQFF
TRBD1	TRBV7-2	.	TRBJ2-7	TGTGCCAGCAGCTCCTCCGGGACAGCGGTTCTCGAGCAGTACTTC	CASSSSGTAVLEQYF
.	TRBV27	.	TRBJ2-3	TGTGCCAGCAGTTTACGATGGACAGTCCAATCGGCCACAGATACGCAGTATTTT	CASSLRWTVQSATDTQYF